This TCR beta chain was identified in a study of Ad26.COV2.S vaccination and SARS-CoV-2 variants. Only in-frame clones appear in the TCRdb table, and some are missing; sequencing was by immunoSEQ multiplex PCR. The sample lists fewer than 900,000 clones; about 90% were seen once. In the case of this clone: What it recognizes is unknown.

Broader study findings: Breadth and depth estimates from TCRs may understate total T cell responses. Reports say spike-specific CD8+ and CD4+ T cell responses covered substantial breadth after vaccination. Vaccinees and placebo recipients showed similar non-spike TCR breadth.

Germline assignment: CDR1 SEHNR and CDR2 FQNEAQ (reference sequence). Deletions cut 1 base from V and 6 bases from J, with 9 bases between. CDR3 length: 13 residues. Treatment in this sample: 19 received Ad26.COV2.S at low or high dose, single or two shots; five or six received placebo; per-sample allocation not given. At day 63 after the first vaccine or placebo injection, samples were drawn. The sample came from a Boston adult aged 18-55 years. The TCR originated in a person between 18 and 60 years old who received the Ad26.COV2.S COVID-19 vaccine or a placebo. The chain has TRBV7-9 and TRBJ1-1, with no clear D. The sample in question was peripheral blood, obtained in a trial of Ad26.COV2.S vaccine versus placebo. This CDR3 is CASSLGGSSEAFF. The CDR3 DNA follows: TGTGCCAGCAGCTTAGGGGGTAGCTCTGAAGCTTTCTTT.